The rows below give T cell receptor beta chains drawn from one sample of a study of CD8 T cells in ankylosing spondylitis. TCRdb re-called the 5' RACE reads with MiXCR, one entry per CDR3 protein. The sample includes approximately 39,000 distinct CDR3 sequences, roughly 11% seen only once; the top ten take just over 20%. Source material: synovial fluid, either unsorted or a sorted T cell fraction (not recorded which). Receptors were obtained from a male donor with ankylosing spondylitis. Both conserved end residues are part of each CDR3. The D gene is left open where the match is weak. Not every row has a clone size; where given, it reads once, few, many or a size class.

cdr3_aa: CASSPGLAVETQYF
cdr3_nt: TGCGCCAGCAGCCCGGGACTAGCGGTAGAGACCCAGTACTTC
cdr3_length: 14
v_call: TRBV5-1
d_call: TRBD2
clone_size: many
j_call: TRBJ2-5

cdr3_aa: CASSQGDSGRLMNTEAFF
cdr3_nt: TGTGCCAGCAGTCAAGGGGACAGCGGGAGGCTCATGAACACTGAAGCTTTCTTT
cdr3_length: 18
v_call: TRBV27
d_call: TRBD1
clone_size: few
j_call: TRBJ1-1

cdr3_aa: CASSSLSGGLSYNEQFF
cdr3_nt: TGTGCCAGCAGTTCTCTTAGCGGGGGCCTGTCCTACAATGAGCAGTTCTTC
cdr3_length: 17
v_call: TRBV6-5
d_call: TRBD2
clone_size: many
j_call: TRBJ2-1

cdr3_aa: CASSPYTGELFFF
cdr3_nt: -
cdr3_length: 13
v_call: TRBV18
d_call: -
clone_size: many
j_call: TRBJ2-2

cdr3_aa: CASSYSGPSTDTQYF
cdr3_nt: TGTGCCAGCAGTTATAGCGGGCCGAGCACAGATACGCAGTATTTT
cdr3_length: 15
v_call: TRBV6-2/TRBV6-3
d_call: TRBD2
clone_size: many
j_call: TRBJ2-3

cdr3_aa: CSARGTSGNSSYNEQFF
cdr3_nt: TGCAGTGCTAGAGGTACTAGCGGGAACAGCTCCTACAATGAGCAGTTCTTC
cdr3_length: 17
v_call: TRBV20-1
d_call: TRBD2
clone_size: many
j_call: TRBJ2-1

cdr3_aa: CASSPDSTYEQYF
cdr3_nt: TGCGCCAGCAGCCCGGACTCGACCTACGAGCAGTACTTC
cdr3_length: 13
v_call: TRBV5-1
d_call: -
clone_size: medium-sized
j_call: TRBJ2-7

cdr3_aa: CATFGGGTTTGLFF
cdr3_nt: TGTGCCACGTTTGGTGGCGGGACCACTACGGGGCTGTTTTTT
cdr3_length: 14
v_call: TRBV11-2
d_call: -
clone_size: many
j_call: TRBJ2-2

cdr3_aa: CASSYSSGGAYNEQFF
cdr3_nt: TGTGCCAGCAGTTACTCTTCGGGAGGGGCCTACAATGAGCAGTTCTTC
cdr3_length: 16
v_call: TRBV6-5
d_call: TRBD2
clone_size: many
j_call: TRBJ2-1

cdr3_aa: CASSLEGLAETYNEQFF
cdr3_nt: TGCGCCAGCAGCTTGGAGGGACTAGCGGAGACCTACAATGAGCAGTTCTTC
cdr3_length: 17
v_call: TRBV5-1
d_call: TRBD2
clone_size: few
j_call: TRBJ2-1

cdr3_aa: CASRLYEQYF
cdr3_nt: TGTGCCAGCAGGTTGTACGAGCAGTACTTC
cdr3_length: 10
v_call: TRBV25-1
d_call: -
clone_size: few
j_call: TRBJ2-7

cdr3_aa: CASSPRVLGRGRDEQFF
cdr3_nt: TGTGCCAGCAGCCCCCGGGTGTTAGGCAGGGGTAGGGATGAGCAGTTCTTC
cdr3_length: 17
v_call: TRBV7-3
d_call: -
clone_size: -
j_call: TRBJ2-1

cdr3_aa: CSVEEIGGNQPQHF
cdr3_nt: TGCAGCGTTGAAGAGATTGGAGGCAATCAGCCCCAGCATTTT
cdr3_length: 14
v_call: TRBV29-1
d_call: -
clone_size: -
j_call: TRBJ1-5

cdr3_aa: CASTKTTGVDTEAFF
cdr3_nt: TGTGCCAGCACAAAGACTACAGGGGTCGACACTGAAGCTTTCTTT
cdr3_length: 15
v_call: TRBV28
d_call: TRBD1
clone_size: many
j_call: TRBJ1-1

cdr3_aa: CASSVQGGYGYTF
cdr3_nt: TGTGCCAGCAGTGTACAGGGGGGGTATGGCTACACCTTC
cdr3_length: 13
v_call: TRBV28
d_call: TRBD1
clone_size: -
j_call: TRBJ1-2

cdr3_aa: CSLEGEAGETQYF
cdr3_nt: TGCAGCCTCGAGGGGGAAGCAGGGGAGACCCAGTACTTC
cdr3_length: 13
v_call: TRBV29-1
d_call: -
clone_size: medium-sized
j_call: TRBJ2-5

cdr3_aa: CSAAQDGERSLHF
cdr3_nt: TGCAGTGCTGCCCAGGACGGCGAACGGTCCCTCCACTTT
cdr3_length: 13
v_call: TRBV20-1
d_call: -
clone_size: -
j_call: TRBJ1-6

cdr3_aa: CASSLPRRAVGNEQFF
cdr3_nt: TGTGCCAGCAGTTTACCCCGGAGGGCGGTGGGGAATGAGCAGTTCTTC
cdr3_length: 16
v_call: TRBV12-3/TRBV12-4
d_call: -
clone_size: many
j_call: TRBJ2-1

cdr3_aa: CASRIGFGPGGTQYF
cdr3_nt: TGCGCCAGCAGAATAGGGTTCGGCCCAGGAGGAACGCAGTATTTT
cdr3_length: 15
v_call: TRBV5-1
d_call: -
clone_size: many
j_call: TRBJ2-3

cdr3_aa: CASSLVAQGYEQYF
cdr3_nt: TGCGCCAGCAGCTTGGTTGCTCAGGGCTACGAGCAGTACTTC
cdr3_length: 14
v_call: TRBV5-1
d_call: -
clone_size: many
j_call: TRBJ2-7

cdr3_aa: CAVRLAENTGELFF
cdr3_nt: TGTGCCGTAAGACTAGCGGAAAACACCGGGGAGCTGTTTTTT
cdr3_length: 14
v_call: TRBV28
d_call: TRBD2
clone_size: many
j_call: TRBJ2-2

cdr3_aa: CAIGPRGGDTEAFF
cdr3_nt: TGTGCCATCGGCCCCAGGGGGGGTGACACTGAAGCTTTCTTT
cdr3_length: 14
v_call: TRBV10-3
d_call: TRBD1
clone_size: few
j_call: TRBJ1-1

cdr3_aa: CASSPRITSYEQYF
cdr3_nt: TGTGCCAGCAGCCCTCGGATTACATCCTACGAGCAGTACTTC
cdr3_length: 14
v_call: TRBV7-2
d_call: -
clone_size: -
j_call: TRBJ2-7

cdr3_aa: CSVETQGNEQYF
cdr3_nt: TGCAGCGTTGAAACACAGGGGAACGAGCAGTACTTC
cdr3_length: 12
v_call: TRBV29-1
d_call: TRBD1
clone_size: many
j_call: TRBJ2-7

cdr3_aa: CASRSHPLSQTQYF
cdr3_nt: TGTGCCAGCAGATCCCACCCTCTTTCCCAGACCCAGTACTTC
cdr3_length: 14
v_call: TRBV28
d_call: -
clone_size: many
j_call: TRBJ2-5

cdr3_aa: CASSPGTGDEQYF
cdr3_nt: TGTGCCAGCAGCCCCGGGACCGGTGACGAGCAGTACTTC
cdr3_length: 13
v_call: TRBV7-8
d_call: -
clone_size: -
j_call: TRBJ2-7

cdr3_aa: CATCLVRSYEQYF
cdr3_nt: TGTGCCACTTGCCTGGTGAGGTCCTACGAGCAGTACTTC
cdr3_length: 13
v_call: TRBV27
d_call: -
clone_size: many
j_call: TRBJ2-7

cdr3_aa: CASSLWGEAADTQYF
cdr3_nt: TGTGCCAGCAGCTTATGGGGGGAAGCAGCAGATACGCAGTATTTT
cdr3_length: 15
v_call: TRBV7-9
d_call: -
clone_size: -
j_call: TRBJ2-3

cdr3_aa: CASSLAPGQGKLNQPQHF
cdr3_nt: TGTGCCAGCAGCTTAGCACCGGGACAGGGGAAGCTAAATCAGCCCCAGCATTTT
cdr3_length: 18
v_call: TRBV11-1
d_call: TRBD1
clone_size: few
j_call: TRBJ1-5

cdr3_aa: CASSMWGVSDQPQHF
cdr3_nt: TGTGCCAGTAGTATGTGGGGGGTATCCGATCAGCCCCAGCATTTT
cdr3_length: 15
v_call: TRBV19
d_call: -
clone_size: many
j_call: TRBJ1-5

cdr3_aa: CSVQDEGSPLHF
cdr3_nt: TGCAGCGTTCAGGACGAAGGCTCACCCCTCCACTTT
cdr3_length: 12
v_call: TRBV29-1
d_call: -
clone_size: -
j_call: TRBJ1-6

cdr3_aa: CASSLRPGELFF
cdr3_nt: TGTGCCAGCAGCCTAAGACCCGGGGAGCTGTTTTTT
cdr3_length: 12
v_call: TRBV7-9
d_call: -
clone_size: -
j_call: TRBJ2-2

cdr3_aa: CASSESGSSYNEQFF
cdr3_nt: TGTGCCAGCAGCGAGAGCGGGAGCTCCTACAATGAGCAGTTCTTC
cdr3_length: 15
v_call: TRBV7-9
d_call: TRBD2
clone_size: many
j_call: TRBJ2-1

cdr3_aa: CAISEVAGGSHEQYF
cdr3_nt: TGTGCCATCAGTGAGGTAGCGGGAGGGTCCCACGAGCAGTACTTC
cdr3_length: 15
v_call: TRBV10-3
d_call: TRBD2
clone_size: -
j_call: TRBJ2-7

cdr3_aa: CASSSDTADYEQYF
cdr3_nt: TGTGCCAGCAGCTCGGACACCGCGGACTACGAGCAGTACTTC
cdr3_length: 14
v_call: TRBV5-5
d_call: -
clone_size: many
j_call: TRBJ2-7

cdr3_aa: CASSLVEARETQYF
cdr3_nt: TGTGCCAGCAGCTTGGTAGAAGCCAGGGAGACCCAGTACTTC
cdr3_length: 14
v_call: TRBV5-5
d_call: -
clone_size: -
j_call: TRBJ2-5

cdr3_aa: CASSFVGGTPYEQYF
cdr3_nt: TGCGCCAGCAGCTTTGTCGGTGGGACACCTTACGAGCAGTACTTC
cdr3_length: 15
v_call: TRBV5-1
d_call: -
clone_size: few
j_call: TRBJ2-7

cdr3_aa: CAISTGTMNTEAFF
cdr3_nt: TGTGCCATCAGCACAGGAACCATGAACACTGAAGCTTTCTTT
cdr3_length: 14
v_call: TRBV10-3
d_call: -
clone_size: -
j_call: TRBJ1-1

cdr3_aa: CSARGSGRARLEQFF
cdr3_nt: TGCAGTGCTCGGGGTAGCGGGAGGGCCCGATTAGAGCAGTTCTTC
cdr3_length: 15
v_call: TRBV20-1
d_call: TRBD2
clone_size: many
j_call: TRBJ2-1

cdr3_aa: CASSLAIYEQFF
cdr3_nt: TGTGCCAGCAGCTTAGCGATCTATGAGCAGTTCTTC
cdr3_length: 12
v_call: TRBV7-9
d_call: -
clone_size: -
j_call: TRBJ2-1

cdr3_aa: CSVEFGASYEQYF
cdr3_nt: TGCAGCGTTGAATTTGGAGCGTCCTACGAGCAGTACTTC
cdr3_length: 13
v_call: TRBV29-1
d_call: -
clone_size: many
j_call: TRBJ2-7

cdr3_aa: CASSQEGGGASQFF
cdr3_nt: TGCGCCAGCAGCCAAGAAGGGGGTGGGGCTAGCCAGTTCTTC
cdr3_length: 14
v_call: TRBV4-1
d_call: -
clone_size: -
j_call: TRBJ2-1

cdr3_aa: CASSFGGLRTF
cdr3_nt: TGTGCCAGCAGTTTCGGGGGGCTGCGGACCTTC
cdr3_length: 11
v_call: TRBV28
d_call: -
clone_size: few
j_call: TRBJ1-2

cdr3_aa: CASSGLAGVSEQFF
cdr3_nt: TGTGCCAGCTCGGGACTAGCGGGAGTTAGTGAGCAGTTCTTC
cdr3_length: 14
v_call: TRBV12-3/TRBV12-4
d_call: TRBD2
clone_size: many
j_call: TRBJ2-1

cdr3_aa: CASSSTSGSNTGELFFF
cdr3_nt: -
cdr3_length: 17
v_call: TRBV7-9
d_call: -
clone_size: -
j_call: TRBJ2-2

cdr3_aa: CASGQGESTDTQYF
cdr3_nt: TGTGCCAGCGGACAGGGAGAGAGCACAGATACGCAGTATTTT
cdr3_length: 14
v_call: TRBV9
d_call: TRBD1
clone_size: few
j_call: TRBJ2-3

cdr3_aa: CASSIGTGGYTEAFF
cdr3_nt: TGTGCCAGCAGCATAGGGACAGGGGGCTACACTGAAGCTTTCTTT
cdr3_length: 15
v_call: TRBV9
d_call: TRBD1
clone_size: few
j_call: TRBJ1-1

cdr3_aa: CASSLANGIYEQYF
cdr3_nt: TGTGCCAGCAGCTTAGCAAACGGGATCTACGAGCAGTACTTC
cdr3_length: 14
v_call: TRBV5-5
d_call: -
clone_size: -
j_call: TRBJ2-7

cdr3_aa: CSVGLAGDGEQFF
cdr3_nt: TGCAGCGTAGGACTAGCGGGAGACGGTGAGCAGTTCTTC
cdr3_length: 13
v_call: TRBV29-1
d_call: TRBD2
clone_size: many
j_call: TRBJ2-1

cdr3_aa: CASSYGTGNSGANVLTF
cdr3_nt: TGTGCCAGCAGTTACGGGACAGGGAACTCTGGGGCCAACGTCCTGACTTTC
cdr3_length: 17
v_call: TRBV6-5
d_call: TRBD1
clone_size: few
j_call: TRBJ2-6

cdr3_aa: CSARGPLLQDQHF
cdr3_nt: TGCAGTGCTAGAGGACCCCTTTTGCAGGACCAGCATTTT
cdr3_length: 13
v_call: TRBV20-1
d_call: -
clone_size: -
j_call: TRBJ1-5